Below are 11 T cell receptor beta chains sequenced from a single sample in a study of metastatic and nonmetastatic thyroid tumors. Nobody among the patients had been given any treatment before thyroid surgery. TCRdb redid the clone calls on the PCR reads using MiXCR. The data show 65,000 or so clones, with about 4% seen just once and approximately 20% held by the top ten. The sequenced sample consisted of blood. The receptors stem from a female donor with papillary thyroid cancer or a benign thyroid nodule (not recorded which). Some clones in this sample may be carry-over from other donors' samples.

This clone was seen repeatedly, ten times or more. V usage is TRBV7-3 and J usage is TRBJ2-5, with 8 bases lining up with TRBD1. Germline CDR1 is SGHTA and CDR2 is FQGTGA. The length of the CDR3 is 15 residues. Trimming removed 6 bases from V and 2 bases from J; junction bases left unmatched: 8. In nucleotides, the CDR3 is TGTGCCAGCAGTCAGACCAGGGGGCCACAAGAGACCCAGTACTTC. It encodes CASSQTRGPQETQYF.

The rearrangement joins TRBV19 to TRBJ1-3; D gene ambiguous. There are 12 residues in the CDR3. The germline V and J ends were trimmed by 11 bases and 4 bases, with 12 bases remaining between them. Germline lookup yields CDR1 LNHDA and CDR2 SQIVND (reference sequence). The CDR3 region has the DNA TGTGCCCCCCCACCTAAGGGAAACACCATATATTTT. This sequence encodes CAPPPKGNTIYF.

This clone was picked up many times. V and J are TRBV24-1 and TRBJ2-5; D is possibly TRBD2 (6 bases). The CDR3 sequence is 13 residues long. The V and J ends lost 9 bases and 4 bases respectively, with 14 bases between them. Germline CDR1 reads KGHDR; CDR2 reads SFDVKD. The CDR3 sequence: CATAGGWLETQYF. CDR3 nucleotide sequence: TGTGCCACCGCCGGAGGGTGGTTAGAGACCCAGTACTTC.

This clone was found many times. CDR3 nucleotide sequence: TGTGCCACCAGTGATTTTGGGGGGGCCACCTACAATGAGCAGTTCTTC. It yields the protein CATSDFGGATYNEQFF. V gene TRBV24-1 combines with J gene TRBJ2-1; weak D call: TRBD2 (7 bases). The germline V and J ends were trimmed by 1 base and 2 bases, with 11 bases remaining between them. The germline CDR1 and CDR2 sequences are KGHDR and SFDVKD. The CDR3 has 16 amino acids.

The CDR3 loop reads CASSPQAAYGTDTQYF. Here the CDR3 DNA reads TGTGCCAGCTCACCACAAGCCGCCTATGGGACAGATACGCAGTATTTT. J is TRBJ2-3 and V is TRBV18; no clear D gene. Germline CDR1 reads KGHSH; CDR2 reads LQKENI. The germline V and J ends were trimmed by 1 base and 3 bases, with 14 bases remaining between them. CDR3 length: 16 residues.

This clone was seen at least ten times. The chain combines TRBV7-3 with TRBJ1-1; D unclear. Trimming pared 4 bases from V and 5 bases from J, leaving 11 bases between. The CDR3 has 13 residues. Per the germline V gene, CDR1 is SGHTA and CDR2 is FQGTGA. CDR3 DNA: TGTGCCAGCAGCTCCCAAGAGGGAACTGAAGCTTTCTTT. Translated: CASSSQEGTEAFF.

Of note for this clone: A much more abundant neighbour one base away suggests this may be a read error. The gene calls are TRBV5-1 and TRBJ2-1; 8 nucleotides agree with TRBD1. The CDR3 runs 13 residues. CDR1 SGHRS and CDR2 YFSETQ come from the germline V gene. In DNA, the CDR3 is TGCGTCAGCAGACGGGGACAGGACAATGAGCAGTTCTTC. It encodes CVSRRGQDNEQFF.

This clone was detected ten times or more. V and J are TRBV11-2 and TRBJ2-5; 8 positions agree with TRBD1. Trimming cost V 3 bases and J 5 bases; bases outside gene matches: 11. Germline values: CDR1 SGHAT, CDR2 FQNNGV. The CDR3 contains 16 residues. CDR3: CASSFRGQGAWETQYF. The CDR3 DNA reads TGTGCCAGCAGCTTTAGGGGGCAGGGGGCATGGGAGACCCAGTACTTC.

The table lists this clone with many counts. The rearrangement links TRBV6-1 to TRBJ2-5, with 7 bases lining up with TRBD1. Germline trimming cut 6 bases from V and 5 bases from J; bases unmatched to any gene: 9. The CDR3 totals 14 residues. Germline V gene data show CDR1 as MNHNS and CDR2 as SASEGT. The CDR3 reads CASRTPGQWETQYF. DNA of the CDR3: TGTGCCAGCAGGACCCCGGGACAGTGGGAGACCCAGTACTTC.

Many counts were recorded for this clone. This rearrangement joins TRBV5-4 to TRBJ1-6, with D tentatively TRBD1 (6 bases). CDR3 length: 16 amino acids. The V and J ends lost 0 bases and 8 bases respectively, with 15 bases between them. The V gene's germline CDR1 is SGHNT and CDR2 YYREEE (reference sequence). CDR3 coding DNA: TGTGCCAGCAGCTTGGCAGGAGGGGGATCGTATTCACCCCTCCACTTT. Translating gives CASSLAGGGSYSPLHF. The entire variable domain, with the rest obtained from reference TRBV5-4 and TRBJ1-6, is as follows: ETGVTQSPTHLIKTRGQQVTLRCSSQSGHNTVSWYQQALGQGPQFIFQYYREEENGRGNFPPRFSGLQFPNYSSELNVNALELDDSALYLCASSLAGGGSYSPLHFGNGTRLTVT.

This clone was counted ten times or more. In nucleotides, the CDR3 is TGTGCCACCCAAATACAGGGGGACTCCTACGAGCAGTACTTC. Translating gives CATQIQGDSYEQYF. The chain recombines TRBV6-1 with TRBJ2-7, with 8 bases lining up with TRBD1. Trimming at V came to 10 bases and at J to 0 bases, leaving 8 bases not matched to a gene. The CDR3 runs 14 residues. Germline V gene lookup returns CDR1 MNHNS and CDR2 SASEGT.